A single sample is the source of the 11 T cell receptor beta chains below, sequenced in a study of blood T cell repertoires in COVID-19. The protocol was immunoSEQ multiplex PCR, while the TCRdb copy is restricted to in-frame clones and leaves out a portion. The sample holds under 45,000 clones; around 80% are singletons and the top ten take 44%. The sample consisted of peripheral blood. The receptor set was obtained from a woman of 80 years or more with active or convalescent COVID-19.

This chain links TRBV28 with TRBJ2-6; 8 bases line up with TRBD1. Looked up from germline, CDR1 is MDHEN and CDR2 is SYDVKM. This CDR3 comprises 19 residues. V lost 4 bases and J lost 3; bases outside the gene matches: 14. The CDR3 loop is CASSSTWTGKMFGANVLTF. In nucleotides, the CDR3 is TGTGCCAGCAGTTCAACTTGGACAGGGAAGATGTTTGGGGCCAACGTCCTGACTTTC.

The chain joins TRBV30 to TRBJ1-5; 8 nucleotides agree with TRBD1. J was trimmed by 2 bases and V by 2 bases; bases with no gene match: 5. CDR3 size: 15 residues. The V gene's germline CDR1 is GTSNPN and CDR2 SVGIG (reference sequence). CDR3 bases: TGTGCCTGGAGTATTGCAGGGGGCGGCAATCAGCCCCAGCATTTT. It is translated as CAWSIAGGGNQPQHF.

The chain combines TRBV2 with TRBJ1-1; 7 bases align to TRBD1. CDR3 length: 14 residues. V trimming: 4 bases; J trimming: 3 bases; junction bases outside the gene matches: 5. Per the germline V gene, CDR1 is SNHLY and CDR2 is FYNNEI. Here the CDR3 reads CASSGTGRDTEAFF. The CDR3 DNA reads as TGTGCCAGCAGTGGGACAGGCCGTGACACTGAAGCTTTCTTT.

The chain couples TRBV7-3 to TRBJ2-1, with 7 nucleotides matching TRBD2. J lost 10 bases, V lost 5 bases, and 14 bases had no gene match. Looked up from germline, CDR1 is SGHTA and CDR2 is FQGTGA. This CDR3 has 15 residues. This CDR3 reads CASSPPGRELEEQFF. DNA of the CDR3: TGTGCCAGCAGCCCCCCCGGGCGGGAGCTAGAGGAGCAGTTCTTC.

V and J are TRBV28 and TRBJ2-1; the D gene is possibly TRBD2 (6 bases). The ends were cut back, 3 bases at V and 8 bases at J, with 11 bases in the middle. Germline lookup yields CDR1 MDHEN and CDR2 SYDVKM. This CDR3 spans 13 amino acids. The CDR3 loop is CASSFRLVHEQFF. DNA of the CDR3: TGTGCCAGCAGTTTTCGACTAGTCCATGAGCAGTTCTTC.

This chain uses TRBV7-9 with TRBJ1-1; possible D gene TRBD1, 6 bases. V was cut by 5 bases and J by 1 base, with 11 bases left in between. CDR1 is SEHNR and CDR2 is FQNEAQ in the germline V gene (reference sequence). The length of the CDR3 is 14 residues. The CDR3 DNA reads as TGTGCCAGCAGCCGAGGGGGTTCGAACACTGAAGCTTTCTTT. It encodes CASSRGGSNTEAFF. The full variable domain, completed using reference TRBV7-9 and TRBJ1-1, is DTGVSQNPRHKITKRGQNVTFRCDPISEHNRLYWYRQTLGQGPEFLTYFQNEAQLEKSRLLSDRFSAERPKGSFSTLEIQRTEQGDSAMYLCASSRGGSNTEAFFGQGTRLTVV.

The chain couples TRBV19 to TRBJ1-3; unclear D gene. The V gene lost 8 bases and the J gene lost 2 bases, with 19 bases spanning the gap. Per the germline V gene, CDR1 is LNHDA and CDR2 is SQIVND (reference sequence). The CDR3 has 16 residues. CDR3 bases: TGTGCCAGTCGGACTACCACTCTCCCCACTGGAAACACCATATATTTT. Translating it yields CASRTTTLPTGNTIYF.

This chain links TRBV5-4 with TRBJ1-3; 7 bases align to TRBD1. The CDR3 has 15 amino acids. CDR1 is SGHNT, CDR2 YYREEE, per germline (reference sequence). Losses at the gene ends were 4 bases for V and 3 bases for J; bases not matched to a gene: 7. CDR3 DNA: TGTGCCAGCAGCACCGGGACAGTAGATGGAAACACCATATATTTT. This codes for CASSTGTVDGNTIYF.

The genes are TRBV9 and TRBJ2-7, with 9 bases matching TRBD1. The CDR3 loop spans 16 amino acids. The trim removed 0 bases at V and 1 base at J, leaving 5 bases unmatched. Germline values: CDR1 SGDLS, CDR2 YYNGEE. In nucleotides, the CDR3 is TGTGCCAGCAGCGTAGCGCCGACAGGGGGGTCCTACGAGCAGTACTTC. Its protein product is CASSVAPTGGSYEQYF.

This clone was detected a few times. The gene calls are TRBV6-6 and TRBJ2-1, with TRBD1 as a possible D gene (5 bases). Deletions cut 7 bases from V and 12 bases from J, with 19 bases between. This CDR3 has 13 residues. Germline-derived CDR1 and CDR2 are MNHNY and SVGAGI (reference sequence). CDR3 region: CASTFRAAPGQFF. The CDR3 bases are TGTGCCAGCACCTTCAGGGCGGCACCGGGGCAGTTCTTC.

V is TRBV19 and J is TRBJ2-7; TRBD2 aligns across 9 bases. The CDR3 consists of 16 residues. V was clipped by 5 bases and J by 3 bases; unmatched bases: 11. Per the germline V gene, CDR1 is LNHDA and CDR2 is SQIVND (reference sequence). The CDR3 bases are TGTGCCAGTAGTTCCTCCCCGGGACTAGCTAGCTACGAGCAGTACTTC. Amino acid sequence: CASSSSPGLASYEQYF.